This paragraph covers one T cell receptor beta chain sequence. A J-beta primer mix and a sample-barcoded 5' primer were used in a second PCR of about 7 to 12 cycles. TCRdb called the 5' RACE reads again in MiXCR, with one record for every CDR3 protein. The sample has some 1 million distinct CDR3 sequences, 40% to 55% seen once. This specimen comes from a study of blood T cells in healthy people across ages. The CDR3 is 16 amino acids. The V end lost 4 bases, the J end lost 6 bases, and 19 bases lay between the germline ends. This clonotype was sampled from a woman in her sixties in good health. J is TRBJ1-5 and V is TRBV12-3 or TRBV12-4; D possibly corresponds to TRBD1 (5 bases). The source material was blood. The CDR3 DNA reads TGTGCCAGCAGTTCACGATCGAGGGGCCTAGGTCAGCCCCAGCATTTT. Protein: CASSSRSRGLGQPQHF.